Below, 19 T cell receptor beta chains from the same sample are listed, as sequenced in a study of CD8+ T cells in alopecia areata. It was cDNA, reverse transcribed from extracted RNA, that served as the sequencing template. Some clones are missing from TCRdb's copy, which holds only in-frame ones; the method was immunoSEQ multiplex PCR. Among approximately 2,000 clones listed, roughly 77% were seen once. As for treatment: oral pan-JAK inhibitor, 5-10 mg twice daily. It was from alopecia areata patients that lesional scalp punch biopsies and peripheral blood were collected. The sequences come from skin, collected between weeks 44 and 45, from a patient treated with tofacitinib. These TCRs come from a human donor with alopecia areata.

The chain carries TRBV7-2 and TRBJ2-1, with D maybe TRBD2 (6 bases). Trimming pared 2 bases from V and 7 bases from J, leaving 18 bases between. The germline CDR1 and CDR2 sequences are SGHTA and FQGNSA. The CDR3 extends over 16 amino acids. The CDR3: CASSLMGGRVENEQFF. For the CDR3, the DNA is TGTGCCAGCAGCTTAATGGGAGGCAGGGTGGAGAATGAGCAGTTCTTC.

V and J are TRBV5-6 and TRBJ1-2; D is possibly TRBD1 (6 bases). V was pared by 4 bases and J by 4 bases, with 20 bases between. Germline V gene data show CDR1 as SGHDT and CDR2 as YYEEEE. The CDR3 contains 16 residues. As DNA, the CDR3 is TGTGCCAGCAGCCGCAGAGGGGGTCAACGAGGCTATGGCTACACCTTC. Translation: CASSRRGGQRGYGYTF.

This clone was picked up one time. This chain links TRBV2 with TRBJ2-5; the match to TRBD2 covers 9 bases. The J segment lost 5 bases and the V segment lost 3 bases, leaving 4 bases of the junction unmatched. CDR1 SNHLY and CDR2 FYNNEI come from the germline V gene. CDR3 length equals 14 residues. The CDR3 is CASSERGGFETQYF. In DNA, the CDR3 is TGTGCCAGCAGTGAGCGGGGGGGCTTTGAGACCCAGTACTTC. The variable domain in full, completed from reference TRBV2 and TRBJ2-5, reads EPEVTQTPSHQVTQMGQEVILRCVPISNHLYFYWYRQILGQKVEFLVSFYNNEISEKSEIFDDQFSVERPDGSNFTLKIRSTKLEDSAMYFCASSERGGFETQYFGPGTRLLVL.

This clone was counted only a few times. The chain has TRBV7-9 and TRBJ2-1; TRBD2 agrees at 8 bases. CDR3 size: 17 residues. Germline V gives CDR1 SEHNR, CDR2 FQNEAQ (reference sequence). Germline trimming cut 1 base from V and 4 bases from J; bases unmatched to any gene: 9. For the CDR3, the DNA is TGTGCCAGCAGCTTAGGGGGCGGCGGGGGGAGATACAATGAGCAGTTCTTC. It yields the protein CASSLGGGGGRYNEQFF.

The rearrangement links TRBV14 to TRBJ2-3, with 10 bases lining up with TRBD2. Germline-derived CDR1 and CDR2 are SGHDN and FVKESK. The junction had 6 bases not matched to a gene; V was cut back by 4 bases and J by 2 bases. The CDR3 is 16 residues long. CDR3 nucleotides: TGTGCCAGCAGCCCTGGACTAGCGGAGATCACAGATACGCAGTATTTT. Translation gives CASSPGLAEITDTQYF.

The chain employs TRBV23-1 and TRBJ2-7; D remains ambiguous. TRBV23-1 is reported as an ORF; its role is uncertain. With 3 bases removed from V and 6 bases from J, the gap between germline ends came to 0 bases. The CDR3 is 9 residues long. The DNA of the CDR3 is TGCGCCAGCAGTCACGAGCAGTACTTC. It specifies CASSHEQYF.

The genes are TRBV18 and TRBJ2-5; TRBD1 matches 9 bases. Losses at the gene ends were 6 bases for V and 5 bases for J; bases not matched to a gene: 7. The CDR3 consists of 14 residues. Per germline, CDR1 KGHSH and CDR2 LQKENI. CDR3 loop: CASSHGTGTETQYF. The DNA of the CDR3 is TGTGCCAGCTCGCACGGGACAGGGACTGAGACCCAGTACTTC.

The chain joins TRBV6-6 to TRBJ1-1; the D gene is possibly TRBD1 (5 bases). Trimming removed 8 bases at V and 1 base at J, with 11 bases between. Germline V lookup: CDR1 MNHNY, CDR2 SVGAGI (reference sequence). The CDR3 is 13 residues long. CDR3 nucleotide sequence: TGTGCCAGCGTCCCTGGACAGAACACTGAAGCTTTCTTT. Translation: CASVPGQNTEAFF.

The rearrangement uses TRBV5-1 and TRBJ1-4; perhaps TRBD1 as D (5 bases). The CDR3 length is 14 residues. The V gene lost 3 bases and the J gene lost 7 bases, with 13 bases spanning the gap. The germline CDR1 and CDR2 sequences are SGHRS and YFSETQ. This CDR3 is CASSSGTEGEKLFF. The CDR3 DNA is TGCGCCAGCAGCTCCGGGACCGAGGGTGAAAAACTGTTTTTT.

The rearrangement joins TRBV5-1 to TRBJ1-1; TRBD1 aligns across 7 bases. V trimming: 3 bases; J trimming: 1 base; junction bases outside the gene matches: 3. The CDR3 has 14 amino acids. Germline CDR1 is SGHRS and CDR2 is YFSETQ. The chain's CDR3 is CASSSGQSNTEAFF. CDR3 DNA: TGCGCCAGCAGCTCGGGACAGTCGAACACTGAAGCTTTCTTT.

V is TRBV29-1 and J is TRBJ1-3; no firm D call. The length of the CDR3 is 11 residues. Germline assignment: CDR1 SQVTM and CDR2 ANQGSEA. V was trimmed by 7 bases and J by 4 bases, leaving 8 bases between them. The CDR3 DNA reads as TGCAGCGGACTGCGCGGAAACACCATATATTTT. This codes for CSGLRGNTIYF. The full variable domain, in which reference TRBV29-1 and TRBJ1-3 provide the parts outside the CDR3, is SAVISQKPSRDICQRGTSLTIQCQVDSQVTMMFWYRQQPGQSLTLIATANQGSEATYESGFVIDKFPISRPNLTFSTLTVSNMSPEDSSIYLCSGLRGNTIYFGEGSWLTVV.

This clone was counted a few times. The CDR3 DNA reads as TGTGCCAGCAGTTACTTGAATCCGGGACAGGAAAACTATGGCTACACCTTC. This gives the protein CASSYLNPGQENYGYTF. V is TRBV6-7 and J is TRBJ1-2; TRBD1 agrees at 8 bases. TRBV6-7 qualifies as an ORF whose function is uncertain. The ends lost 1 base at V and 2 bases at J; junction bases unmatched: 9. This CDR3 spans 17 amino acids.

CDR3 DNA sequence: TGTGCCATCGCCCAGGATCAGGGGAACACTGAAGCTTTCTTT. It encodes CAIAQDQGNTEAFF. The rearrangement joins TRBV10-3 to TRBJ1-1, with D maybe TRBD1 (5 bases). Trimming shortened V by 8 bases and J by 1 base, and 14 bases separated the two germline ends. Germline V gene sequence: CDR1 ENHRY, CDR2 SYGVKD. The CDR3 totals 14 residues.

This chain links TRBV6-1 with TRBJ2-3, with 13 bases fitting TRBD2. V shed 7 bases and J 6 bases; nucleotides not matched to a gene: 7. Germline loops: CDR1 MNHNS, CDR2 SASEGT. This CDR3 has 15 amino acids. This CDR3 reads CASTGLAGVLDTQYF. The CDR3 nucleotides read TGTGCCAGCACTGGACTAGCGGGGGTGTTGGATACGCAGTATTTT.

The rearrangement links TRBV5-1 to TRBJ2-1, with D possibly matching TRBD2 (6 bases). The length of the CDR3 is 16 residues. Deletions cut 0 bases from V and 1 base from J, with 11 bases between. Germline loops: CDR1 SGHRS, CDR2 YFSETQ. DNA of the CDR3: TGCGCCAGCAGCTTGGCCTATGGGGGGTCCTACAATGAGCAGTTCTTC. This encodes CASSLAYGGSYNEQFF.

This rearrangement joins TRBV25-1 to TRBJ1-4, with D perhaps matching TRBD1 (6 bases). CDR1 and CDR2 from the germline V gene are MGHDK and SYGVNS. V lost 4 bases, J lost 8 bases, and 11 bases lay in between. This CDR3 region has 13 residues. The CDR3 sequence is CASSATGTEKLFF. DNA of the CDR3: TGTGCCAGCAGTGCAACCGGGACAGAAAAACTGTTTTTT.

This clone was counted a few times. This chain links TRBV27 with TRBJ2-3, with no clear D. The CDR3 totals 14 residues. Germline assignment: CDR1 MNHEY and CDR2 SMNVEV (reference sequence). Trimming removed 3 bases at V and 0 bases at J, with 7 bases between. The DNA of the CDR3 is TGTGCCAGCAGTTTTGGTGGCAGCACAGATACGCAGTATTTT. Translated, it gives CASSFGGSTDTQYF.

The chain uses TRBV5-1 and TRBJ2-2; TRBD1 agrees at 7 bases. Per germline, CDR1 SGHRS and CDR2 YFSETQ. Trimming cost V 4 bases and J 3 bases; bases outside gene matches: 6. The CDR3 totals 15 residues. CDR3 DNA sequence: TGCGCCAGCAGCCGGGACAGTTCTTACACCGGGGAGCTGTTTTTT. It yields the protein CASSRDSSYTGELFF. Using reference TRBV5-1 and TRBJ2-2 for the parts outside the CDR3, the full variable domain is KAGVTQTPRYLIKTRGQQVTLSCSPISGHRSVSWYQQTPGQGLQFLFEYFSETQRNKGNFPGRFSGRQFSNSRSEMNVSTLELGDSALYLCASSRDSSYTGELFFGEGSRLTVL.

This clone was detected only a few times. The V gene is TRBV6-6, the J gene TRBJ1-2; D call uncertain. There are 12 residues in the CDR3. In germline, CDR1 is MNHNY, CDR2 SVGAGI (reference sequence). Between the trimmed V and J ends, which lost 6 bases and 4 bases, there was a span of 9 bases. The CDR3 spells CASRPQSYGYTF. CDR3 nucleotide sequence: TGTGCCAGCAGGCCCCAGAGCTATGGCTACACCTTC.